These T cell receptor beta chains were read from a single sample in a study of cytomegalovirus exposure and HLA in healthy donors. TCRdb's copy holds only in-frame clones and misses some; the assay was immunoSEQ multiplex PCR. This table has about 110,000 clones, 70% to 85% appearing once. Material: PBMCs. The receptors stem from a man aged 25 to 45 in good health and CMV-seropositive. The CDR3 runs from the conserved cysteine through the conserved F or W. D genes are given only for firm matches. Only part of the rows carry a size: once, few, many, or a class if the clone is expanded.

v_gene,d_gene,abundance,j_gene,CDR3aa,CDR3nt
TRBV25-1,TRBD1,NA,TRBJ2-4,CASSSDRDEDIQYF,TGTGCCAGCAGCTCAGACAGGGATGAGGACATTCAGTACTTC
TRBV30,TRBD2,NA,TRBJ2-3,CAWSYGGVSTDTQYF,TGTGCCTGGAGTTACGGGGGGGTGAGCACAGATACGCAGTATTTT
TRBV30,TRBD1,few,TRBJ1-5,CAWSVSPGQGVRPQHF,TGTGCCTGGAGTGTATCTCCGGGACAGGGAGTGCGGCCCCAGCATTTT
TRBV11-2,TRBD2,few,TRBJ2-7,CASSLKLAGSNEQYF,TGTGCCAGCAGCTTAAAACTAGCGGGTTCTAACGAGCAGTACTTC
TRBV28,NA,NA,TRBJ2-7,CASSLQRTVYEQYF,TGTGCCAGCAGTTTGCAAAGGACAGTCTACGAGCAGTACTTC
TRBV19,TRBD1,once,TRBJ2-5,CASSHLPTGTGASSQETQYF,TGTGCCAGTAGCCATCTGCCCACCGGGACAGGGGCTTCCAGCCAAGAGACCCAGTACTTC
TRBV4-2,TRBD2,NA,TRBJ2-5,CASSQGLAGVVETQYF,TGTGCCAGCAGCCAAGGACTAGCGGGGGTTGTGGAGACCCAGTACTTC
TRBV6-5,TRBD2,NA,TRBJ2-1,CASSVAGGYNEQFF,TGTGCCAGCAGTGTAGCGGGGGGTTACAATGAGCAGTTCTTC
TRBV2,TRBD1,NA,TRBJ1-2,CASRTGEGNGYTF,TGTGCCAGCAGGACAGGGGAAGGGAATGGCTACACCTTC
TRBV5-4,NA,NA,TRBJ2-5,CASSFQRETQYF,TGTGCCAGCAGCTTCCAGCGGGAGACCCAGTACTTC
TRBV18,NA,NA,TRBJ1-4,CASSRGTGEKLFF,TGTGCCAGCTCACGTGGCACCGGGGAAAAACTGTTTTTT
TRBV9,TRBD1,NA,TRBJ1-6,CASSRDRAHNSPLHF,TGTGCCAGCAGCCGGGACAGAGCCCACAATTCACCCCTCCACTTT
TRBV7-3,NA,NA,TRBJ2-5,CASSPGTGTREWETQYF,TGTGCCAGCAGCCCCGGAACCGGGACCCGGGAGTGGGAGACCCAGTACTTC
TRBV19,NA,few,TRBJ1-3,CASSPNGGTAGNTIYF,TGTGCCAGTAGTCCCAACGGCGGGACCGCTGGAAACACCATATATTTT
TRBV6-6,TRBD1,NA,TRBJ1-1,CASSYGTGGNTEAFF,TGTGCCAGCAGTTACGGGACAGGGGGGAACACTGAAGCTTTCTTT
TRBV11-3,TRBD2,NA,TRBJ2-2,CASSFLGLANTGELFF,TGTGCCAGCAGCTTTTTAGGACTAGCTAACACCGGGGAGCTGTTTTTT
TRBV19,TRBD2,few,TRBJ2-5,CASSIKTRTSGGVQTQYF,TGTGCCAGTAGTATTAAGACAAGGACTAGCGGGGGTGTACAGACCCAGTACTTC
TRBV2,NA,NA,TRBJ1-1,CASRRVGRGTEAFF,TGTGCCAGCAGGAGGGTGGGCCGGGGGACTGAAGCTTTCTTT
TRBV10-1,TRBD1,NA,TRBJ1-1,CASSEYRDSGVLIF,TGCGCCAGCAGTGAATACCGGGACAGTGGGGTTTTAATCTTT
TRBV7-2,NA,NA,TRBJ2-3,CASSFGKITDTQYF,TGTGCCAGCAGCTTCGGGAAGATCACAGATACGCAGTATTTT
TRBV5-1,TRBD2,NA,TRBJ2-3,CASSLKLAGGPSTDTQYF,TGCGCCAGCAGCTTGAAGCTAGCGGGGGGGCCTAGCACAGATACGCAGTATTTT
TRBV19,NA,few,TRBJ1-4,CASSINSRGEKLFF,TGTGCCAGTAGTATAAATTCGAGAGGAGAAAAACTGTTTTTT
TRBV9,NA,NA,TRBJ1-2,CASSGTGGPGGYTF,TGTGCCAGCAGCGGCACAGGTGGGCCTGGTGGCTACACCTTC
TRBV7-3,NA,NA,TRBJ1-1,CASSEAYKNTEAFF,TGTGCCAGCAGCGAAGCTTATAAGAACACTGAAGCTTTCTTT
TRBV29-1,NA,NA,TRBJ1-1,CSVERQKGTEAFF,TGCAGCGTTGAAAGACAGAAGGGCACTGAAGCTTTCTTT
TRBV25-1,NA,once,TRBJ2-6,CASSDPRFSGANVLTF,TGTGCCAGCAGTGACCCCCGGTTCTCTGGGGCCAACGTCCTGACTTTC
TRBV13,NA,NA,TRBJ2-7,CASSLREGRNEQYF,TGTGCCAGCAGCTTACGTGAGGGTCGGAACGAGCAGTACTTC
TRBV4-2,TRBD1,few,TRBJ2-7,CASSQDIGTGYYEQYF,TGTGCCAGCAGCCAAGATATTGGGACAGGGTACTACGAGCAGTACTTC
TRBV5-1,TRBD1,NA,TRBJ2-7,CASSQTGGSAWYEQYF,TGCGCCAGCAGTCAAACAGGGGGCTCGGCGTGGTACGAGCAGTACTTC
TRBV30,TRBD1,NA,TRBJ1-1,CAWRGQGSTEAFF,TGTGCCTGGAGGGGACAGGGGAGCACTGAAGCTTTCTTT
TRBV6-5,NA,NA,TRBJ1-6,CASSYGERGYNSPLHF,TGTGCCAGCAGTTACGGGGAAAGGGGATATAATTCACCCCTCCACTTT
TRBV30,TRBD2,NA,TRBJ2-2,CAWTPRLAGGTGELFF,TGTGCCTGGACCCCCCGACTAGCGGGCGGCACCGGGGAGCTGTTTTTT
TRBV9,NA,NA,TRBJ2-5,CASSPQDWETQYF,TGTGCCAGCAGCCCTCAGGATTGGGAGACCCAGTACTTC
TRBV5-8,NA,few,TRBJ2-2,CASSLGVTGELFF,TGTGCCAGCAGCTTGGGGGTGACTGGGGAGCTGTTTTTT
TRBV4-1,TRBD1,NA,TRBJ2-1,CASSQVLARGRLNEQFF,TGCGCCAGCAGCCAAGTCCTAGCCAGGGGGCGTCTGAATGAGCAGTTCTTC
TRBV5-1,TRBD1,few,TRBJ2-3,CASSLGDRYDTDTQYF,TGCGCCAGCAGCTTGGGGGACAGGTATGACACAGATACGCAGTATTTT
TRBV6-1,TRBD1,NA,TRBJ1-2,CASRLDRGGYTF,TGTGCCAGCAGACTTGACAGGGGCGGCTACACCTTC
TRBV10-3,TRBD1,once,TRBJ1-1,CAIRGQGAGTEAFF,TGTGCCATCAGGGGACAGGGGGCTGGCACTGAAGCTTTCTTT
TRBV9,NA,NA,TRBJ2-2,CASSVFAGAKNTGELFF,TGTGCCAGCAGCGTCTTCGCGGGGGCCAAGAACACCGGGGAGCTGTTTTTT
TRBV2,TRBD2,NA,TRBJ2-3,CASGRGTTDTQYF,TGTGCCAGCGGGCGGGGGACCACAGATACGCAGTATTTT
TRBV6-5,NA,NA,TRBJ2-5,CASSYIQGQETQYF,TGTGCCAGCAGTTATATCCAGGGGCAAGAGACCCAGTACTTC
TRBV27,NA,NA,TRBJ1-6,CASSLVAGEGSPLHF,TGTGCCAGCAGTTTAGTCGCAGGGGAGGGATCACCCCTCCACTTT
TRBV12-5,TRBD2,NA,TRBJ2-1,CASGPDTAGGLYNEQFF,TGTGCTAGTGGCCCCGATACAGCGGGGGGGCTCTACAATGAGCAGTTCTTC
TRBV5-1,NA,NA,TRBJ2-3,CASSLGLDTDTQYF,TGCGCCAGCAGCTTGGGGTTAGACACAGATACGCAGTATTTT
TRBV19,TRBD2,once,TRBJ2-3,CASSIGPGGAQYF,TGTGCCAGTAGTATAGGGCCGGGGGGTGCGCAGTATTTT
TRBV11-2,TRBD1,NA,TRBJ1-1,CASSLGTGLMNTEAFF,TGTGCCAGCAGCTTAGGGACAGGGCTCATGAACACTGAAGCTTTCTTT
TRBV30,TRBD2,NA,TRBJ2-1,CAWSDGSGGANEQFF,TGTGCCTGGAGTGACGGCAGCGGGGGGGCAAATGAGCAGTTCTTC
TRBV13,NA,NA,TRBJ1-3,CASSLGLVGSLGNTIYF,TGTGCCAGCAGCTTAGGCCTAGTCGGATCCCTGGGAAACACCATATATTTT
TRBV6-5,TRBD2,NA,TRBJ2-5,CASSYSAGGQETQYF,TGTGCCAGCAGTTACTCAGCGGGGGGGCAAGAGACCCAGTACTTC
TRBV5-1,NA,once,TRBJ2-5,CASSFSSGKETQYF,TGCGCCAGCAGCTTTTCGTCAGGGAAAGAGACCCAGTACTTC
TRBV2,NA,NA,TRBJ2-7,CASSVGGEIYEQYF,TGTGCCAGCAGTGTAGGGGGGGAAATCTACGAGCAGTACTTC
TRBV2,NA,once,TRBJ1-1,CASRPTGEIEAFF,TGTGCCAGCAGGCCAACAGGTGAGATTGAAGCTTTCTTT